One and the same sample provided the 5 T cell receptor beta chains below, sequenced in a study of Ad26.COV2.S vaccination and SARS-CoV-2 variants. The table came from immunoSEQ multiplex PCR; TCRdb's copy has only in-frame clones and leaves some out. The repertoire holds hundreds of thousands of clones, with 89% as singletons. Specified treatment: some 20 received Ad26.COV2.S at low or high dose, single or two shots; 5 received placebo; per-sample allocation not given. Each sample was drawn 63 days after the first injection (of vaccine or placebo). This specimen was peripheral blood, taken in a trial of Ad26.COV2.S vaccine versus placebo. The receptors were sampled from a person between 18 and 65 years old who received the Ad26.COV2.S COVID-19 vaccine or a placebo.

This clone was counted a single time. V and J are TRBV7-3 and TRBJ2-6, with D tentatively TRBD1 (6 bases). V was shortened by 6 bases and J by 2 bases, with 14 bases between the two germline ends. The germline V gene has CDR1 SGHTA and CDR2 FQGTGA. CDR3 size: 16 residues. The CDR3 here is CASSPNRVPGANVLTF. CDR3 DNA sequence: TGTGCCAGCAGTCCCAACAGGGTGCCTGGGGCCAACGTCCTGACTTTC. Full variable domain (missing parts from reference TRBV7-3 and TRBJ2-6): GAGVSQTPSNKVTEKGKYVELRCDPISGHTALYWYRQSLGQGPEFLIYFQGTGAADDSGLPNDRFFAVRPEGSVSTLKIQRTERGDSAVYLCASSPNRVPGANVLTFGAGSRLTVL.

The gene calls are TRBV9 and TRBJ2-1; 9 bases match TRBD2. The CDR3 runs to 15 residues. CDR1 is SGDLS, CDR2 YYNGEE, per germline. V shed 3 bases, J shed 6 bases, and the junction held 7 bases outside the gene matches. CDR3 sequence: CASSGQGGLANEQFF. The CDR3 nucleotides read TGTGCCAGCAGCGGTCAAGGGGGACTAGCCAATGAGCAGTTCTTC.

This chain connects TRBV9 to TRBJ1-2; the D gene is possibly TRBD1 (6 bases). The CDR3 spans 16 residues. Germline CDR1 reads SGDLS; CDR2 reads YYNGEE. V shed 0 bases and J shed 5 bases, with 17 bases lying between them. CDR3 amino acids: CASSVVPTGHRYGYTF. In DNA, the CDR3 is TGTGCCAGCAGCGTAGTTCCTACGGGACACAGATATGGCTACACCTTC.

This chain joins TRBV12-3 or TRBV12-4 and TRBJ1-5; D uncertain. The V end lost 6 bases, the J end lost 3 bases, and 9 bases lay between the germline ends. There are 13 residues in the CDR3. The CDR3 DNA is TGTGCCAGCAGGGCAGAGATCAATCAGCCCCAGCATTTT. It yields the protein CASRAEINQPQHF.

The chain joins TRBV18 to TRBJ2-7, with 7 bases lining up with TRBD2. The CDR3 runs 14 residues. Germline V gives CDR1 KGHSH, CDR2 LQKENI. The V gene end was trimmed by 8 bases and the J gene end by 3 bases; junction bases not matched to a gene: 10. The CDR3 region has the DNA TGTGCCAGCACTCGGCCGGGGGAGGGCTACGAGCAGTACTTC. This sequence encodes CASTRPGEGYEQYF. The whole variable domain, remainder taken from reference TRBV18 and TRBJ2-7, is NAGVMQNPRHLVRRRGQEARLRCSPMKGHSHVYWYRQLPEEGLKFMVYLQKENIIDESGMPKERFSAEFPKEGPSILRIQQVVRGDSAAYFCASTRPGEGYEQYFGPGTRLTVT.